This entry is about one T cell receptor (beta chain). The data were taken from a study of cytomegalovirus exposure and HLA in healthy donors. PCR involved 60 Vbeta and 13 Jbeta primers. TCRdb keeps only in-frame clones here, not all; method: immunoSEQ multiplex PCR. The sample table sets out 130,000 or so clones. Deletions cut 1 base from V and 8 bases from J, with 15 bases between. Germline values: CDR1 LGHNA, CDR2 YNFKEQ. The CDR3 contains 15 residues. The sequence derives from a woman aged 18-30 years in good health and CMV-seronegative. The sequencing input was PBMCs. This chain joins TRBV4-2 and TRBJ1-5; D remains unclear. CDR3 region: CASSQVSGREEPQHF. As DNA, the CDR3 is TGTGCCAGCAGCCAAGTATCCGGTAGAGAGGAGCCCCAGCATTTT.